What follows are 25 T cell receptor beta chains derived from one specimen sequenced in a study of CD8 T cells in ankylosing spondylitis. One entry per CDR3 protein, called by TCRdb with MiXCR from the 5' RACE reads. The data hold roughly 40,000 distinct CDR3 sequences, with less than 3.5% observed a single time. Sequencing input: blood, either unsorted or a sorted T cell fraction (not recorded which). The receptors here all came from a male donor with ankylosing spondylitis or in good health (not recorded which).

This clonotype was recorded many times. The chain links TRBV9 to TRBJ2-3; no firm D call. This CDR3 region has 12 residues. Germline CDR1 and CDR2: SGDLS and YYNGEE. Deletions cut 3 bases from V and 2 bases from J, with 4 bases between. As DNA, the CDR3 is TGTGCCAGCAGCGCCTACACAGATACGCAGTATTTT. It is translated as CASSAYTDTQYF.

This clonotype has a count of ten or more. The V gene is TRBV9, the J gene TRBJ2-7, with 9 bases identical to TRBD2. Trimming cost V 4 bases and J 0 bases; bases outside gene matches: 5. The germline CDR1 and CDR2 sequences are SGDLS and YYNGEE. There are 15 residues in the CDR3. CDR3 loop: CASSFAGGSSYEQYF. CDR3 in DNA: TGTGCCAGCAGCTTCGCGGGGGGGAGCTCCTACGAGCAGTACTTC.

This clonotype was seen at least ten times. This chain connects TRBV9 to TRBJ2-2; tentatively, D is TRBD2 (6 bases). V was trimmed by 3 bases and J by 1 base, leaving 13 bases between them. The CDR3 spans 16 residues. Germline CDR1 SGDLS, CDR2 YYNGEE. CDR3 sequence (DNA): TGTGCCAGCAGCGCACTTGGGACTCGGAACACCGGGGAGCTGTTTTTT. It translates to CASSALGTRNTGELFF.

This clonotype appeared many times. This chain joins TRBV9 and TRBJ2-6; D not resolved. Trimming shortened V by 1 base and J by 0 bases, and 11 bases separated the two germline ends. CDR1 and CDR2 (germline): SGDLS, YYNGEE. The CDR3 has 17 amino acids. The CDR3 DNA reads TGTGCCAGCAGCGTAAGCCTCCAAGGCTCTGGGGCCAACGTCCTGACTTTC. This sequence encodes CASSVSLQGSGANVLTF. Supplemented by reference TRBV9 and TRBJ2-6, the full variable domain reads DSGVTQTPKHLITATGQRVTLRCSPRSGDLSVYWYQQSLDQGLQFLIQYYNGEERAKGNILERFSAQQFPDLHSELNLSSLELGDSALYFCASSVSLQGSGANVLTFGAGSRLTVL.

This clonotype was seen repeatedly, ten times or more. The chain employs TRBV9 and TRBJ1-1; D unresolved. CDR1 SGDLS and CDR2 YYNGEE come from the germline V gene. Trimming shortened V by 0 bases and J by 6 bases, and 9 bases separated the two germline ends. The CDR3 has 13 amino acids. Here the CDR3 DNA reads TGTGCCAGCAGCGTAGAAAATAGTGCTGAAGCTTTCTTT. As protein: CASSVENSAEAFF.

This clonotype was detected many times. This chain links TRBV9 with TRBJ2-1, with D unresolved. The CDR3 has 14 amino acids. Germline V gene data show CDR1 as SGDLS and CDR2 as YYNGEE. V dropped 4 bases and J dropped 7 bases, with 15 bases sitting between them. The CDR3 nucleotides are TGTGCCAGCAGCCTACGACCCTCTGGGAATGAGCAGTTCTTC. Translated, it gives CASSLRPSGNEQFF. Full variable domain (outside the CDR3, taken from reference TRBV9 and TRBJ2-1): DSGVTQTPKHLITATGQRVTLRCSPRSGDLSVYWYQQSLDQGLQFLIQYYNGEERAKGNILERFSAQQFPDLHSELNLSSLELGDSALYFCASSLRPSGNEQFFGPGTRLTVL.

This clonotype was observed a handful of times. The rearrangement joins TRBV9 to TRBJ1-1, with 7 positions matching TRBD1. The CDR3 length is 14 residues. Trimming removed 4 bases from V and 4 bases from J; junction bases left unmatched: 7. In germline, CDR1 is SGDLS, CDR2 YYNGEE. The CDR3 sequence is CASSPTTGATEAFF. CDR3 DNA sequence: TGTGCCAGCAGCCCGACTACAGGGGCCACTGAAGCTTTCTTT.

There are many counts of this clonotype. This chain uses TRBV9 with TRBJ2-7; 10 bases match TRBD1. V shed 4 bases, J shed 3 bases, and the junction held 4 bases outside the gene matches. CDR3 size: 14 residues. Per germline, CDR1 SGDLS and CDR2 YYNGEE. CDR3 sequence reads: CASSKRDRGYEQYF. The CDR3 DNA follows: TGTGCCAGCAGCAAGAGGGACAGGGGCTACGAGCAGTACTTC.

At least ten counts were recorded for this clonotype. CDR3 amino acids: CASSADWNAYEQYF. The CDR3 DNA is TGTGCCAGCAGCGCGGACTGGAACGCCTACGAGCAGTACTTC. This chain uses TRBV9 with TRBJ2-7, with D tentatively TRBD2 (5 bases). The CDR3 extends over 14 amino acids. Per the germline V gene, CDR1 is SGDLS and CDR2 is YYNGEE. Trimming removed 3 bases from V and 2 bases from J, with 12 bases in between.

At least ten counts were recorded for this clonotype. The rearrangement joins TRBV9 to TRBJ1-3, with D uncertain. This CDR3 region has 16 residues. The germline CDR1 and CDR2 sequences are SGDLS and YYNGEE. Trimming pared 2 bases from V and 4 bases from J, leaving 16 bases between. CDR3 DNA: TGTGCCAGCAGCGTCCAGCCCTCGGGAGGCGGAAACACCATATATTTT. Amino acid sequence: CASSVQPSGGGNTIYF. Looking up the rest from reference TRBV9 and TRBJ1-3 gives the full variable domain: DSGVTQTPKHLITATGQRVTLRCSPRSGDLSVYWYQQSLDQGLQFLIQYYNGEERAKGNILERFSAQQFPDLHSELNLSSLELGDSALYFCASSVQPSGGGNTIYFGEGSWLTVV.

This clonotype was detected ten times or more. This chain uses TRBV9 with TRBJ2-1; TRBD1 might be the D (5 bases). CDR3 length: 14 residues. From germline, CDR1 is SGDLS and CDR2 YYNGEE. V lost 4 bases and J 5 bases, leaving 13 bases between the germline ends. CDR3 in DNA: TGTGCCAGCAGCTTGGGGCTCAGAAACAATGAGCAGTTCTTC. Translated: CASSLGLRNNEQFF. The whole variable domain, filled in from reference TRBV9 and TRBJ2-1, reads DSGVTQTPKHLITATGQRVTLRCSPRSGDLSVYWYQQSLDQGLQFLIQYYNGEERAKGNILERFSAQQFPDLHSELNLSSLELGDSALYFCASSLGLRNNEQFFGPGTRLTVL.

This clonotype was picked up many times. V usage is TRBV9 and J usage is TRBJ2-1; D call uncertain. The CDR3 is 14 amino acids. Trimming pared 0 bases from V and 7 bases from J, leaving 11 bases between. Germline assignment: CDR1 SGDLS and CDR2 YYNGEE. CDR3 sequence reads: CASSVVGSRNEQFF. CDR3 DNA sequence: TGTGCCAGCAGCGTAGTTGGTAGCCGGAATGAGCAGTTCTTC.

The sample holds many counts of this clonotype. This rearrangement joins TRBV9 to TRBJ2-7, with 13 bases matching TRBD2. This CDR3 has 14 amino acids. CDR1 is SGDLS, CDR2 YYNGEE, per germline. Losses at the gene ends were 6 bases for V and 5 bases for J; bases not matched to a gene: 5. The CDR3 DNA follows: TGTGCCAGCAAGATCGGACTAGCGGGAGACGAGCAGTACTTC. Protein product: CASKIGLAGDEQYF.

This clonotype has ten or more counts. The rearrangement uses TRBV9 and TRBJ2-2, with D tentatively TRBD1 or TRBD2 (5 bases each). This CDR3 is 16 amino acids long. The germline V gene has CDR1 SGDLS and CDR2 YYNGEE. Trimming shortened V by 4 bases and J by 1 base, and 14 bases separated the two germline ends. CDR3 region: CASSPTGTENTGELFF. The CDR3 DNA reads TGTGCCAGCAGCCCTACCGGGACGGAGAACACCGGGGAGCTGTTTTTT.

This clonotype has a count of ten or more. V and J are TRBV9 and TRBJ2-1, with D possibly matching TRBD2 (5 bases). The germline V and J ends were trimmed by 3 bases and 7 bases, with 17 bases remaining between them. This CDR3 has 15 amino acids. Germline assignment: CDR1 SGDLS and CDR2 YYNGEE. The CDR3 loop is CASSGVVAGLNEQFF. The CDR3 DNA is TGTGCCAGCAGCGGGGTCGTGGCGGGCTTAAATGAGCAGTTCTTC.

This clonotype was found many times. The chain carries TRBV9 and TRBJ2-7; possibly TRBD1 for D (5 bases). In germline, CDR1 is SGDLS, CDR2 YYNGEE. The CDR3 runs to 12 residues. V was trimmed by 4 bases and J by 4 bases, leaving 9 bases between them. Here the CDR3 reads CASSTQGYEQYF. As DNA, the CDR3 is TGTGCCAGCAGCACCCAGGGATACGAGCAGTACTTC.

This clonotype was counted many times. This sequence joins TRBV9 and TRBJ2-5; weak D call: TRBD2 (6 bases). This CDR3 is built from 15 residues. CDR1 is SGDLS, CDR2 YYNGEE, per germline. V lost 3 bases and J lost 6, with 18 bases in between. CDR3 bases: TGTGCCAGCAGCGAGGGAGGTACGGGCGGAAAGACCCAGTACTTC. Protein: CASSEGGTGGKTQYF.

The table lists this clonotype with many counts. This chain links TRBV9 with TRBJ2-2; D may match TRBD1 or TRBD2 (6 bases each). The CDR3 runs to 16 residues. V lost 4 bases and J 1 base, leaving 14 bases between the germline ends. Germline assignment: CDR1 SGDLS and CDR2 YYNGEE. The CDR3 loop reads CASSLRGDMNTGELFF. The CDR3 DNA follows: TGTGCCAGCAGCTTGAGGGGGGACATGAACACCGGGGAGCTGTTTTTT.

This clonotype was seen ten or more times. The rearrangement uses TRBV9 and TRBJ2-7, with D possibly TRBD2 on 5 matching bases. This CDR3 is built from 12 residues. The V and J ends lost 5 bases and 7 bases respectively, with 13 bases between them. In germline, CDR1 is SGDLS, CDR2 YYNGEE. The CDR3 reads CASRCHRGEQYF. The CDR3 coding sequence is TGTGCCAGCAGATGCCACCGGGGTGAGCAGTACTTC.

This clonotype was counted many times. The chain carries TRBV9 and TRBJ1-3, with D unclear. This CDR3 spans 13 amino acids. The V and J ends lost 4 bases and 0 bases respectively, with 5 bases between them. Germline V gene lookup returns CDR1 SGDLS and CDR2 YYNGEE. This CDR3 is CASSWDSGNTIYF. The CDR3 DNA reads as TGTGCCAGCAGCTGGGACTCTGGAAACACCATATATTTT.

The sample holds many counts of this clonotype. The rearrangement uses TRBV9 and TRBJ2-5, with D possibly called TRBD1 or TRBD2 (5 bases each). The germline gives CDR1 SGDLS, CDR2 YYNGEE. Trimming removed 2 bases at V and 4 bases at J, with 18 bases between. The CDR3 runs to 16 residues. The CDR3 reads CASSVRGQIGAETQYF. The CDR3 DNA is TGTGCCAGCAGCGTGAGGGGCCAAATTGGGGCAGAGACCCAGTACTTC.

This clonotype has a handful of counts. One base away lies a much larger clone, so this may be a sequencing read error. This chain joins TRBV9 and TRBJ2-3, with D unclear. Deletions cut 4 bases from V and 0 bases from J, with 3 bases between. Germline CDR1 reads SGDLS; CDR2 reads YYNGEE. The CDR3 sequence is 12 residues long. The CDR3 loop is CASSLSTDTQYF. Here the CDR3 DNA reads TGTGCCAGCAGCCTCAGCACAGATACGCAGTATTTT. Looking up the rest from reference TRBV9 and TRBJ2-3 gives the full variable domain: DSGVTQTPKHLITATGQRVTLRCSPRSGDLSVYWYQQSLDQGLQFLIQYYNGEERAKGNILERFSAQQFPDLHSELNLSSLELGDSALYFCASSLSTDTQYFGPGTRLTVL.

This clonotype was counted ten times or more. The rearrangement links TRBV9 to TRBJ2-1; 9 nucleotides agree with TRBD2. The CDR3 has 16 residues. Germline CDR1 reads SGDLS; CDR2 reads YYNGEE. V was clipped by 0 bases and J by 7 bases; unmatched bases: 8. CDR3 in amino acids: CASSVGGGRGRNEQFF. The CDR3 nucleotides read TGTGCCAGCAGCGTAGGAGGCGGGAGGGGGCGGAATGAGCAGTTCTTC.

This clonotype was recorded at least ten times. The rearrangement joins TRBV9 to TRBJ2-5, with TRBD2 matching over 9 bases. V was pared by 3 bases and J by 3 bases, with 6 bases of the junction left unmatched. The germline V gene has CDR1 SGDLS and CDR2 YYNGEE. The CDR3 extends over 15 amino acids. The DNA for the CDR3 is TGTGCCAGCAGCGCGCCGGGACTAGCAAAAGAGACCCAGTACTTC. Its protein product is CASSAPGLAKETQYF.

The table lists this clonotype with many counts. This sequence joins TRBV9 and TRBJ2-3, with D possibly matching TRBD2 (5 bases). Germline assignment: CDR1 SGDLS and CDR2 YYNGEE. This CDR3 is 16 amino acids long. The V gene lost 2 bases and the J gene lost 1 base, with 14 bases spanning the gap. For the CDR3, the DNA is TGTGCCAGCAGCGTTGGGCTGGGAGCGGGCACAGATACGCAGTATTTT. This translates into CASSVGLGAGTDTQYF.